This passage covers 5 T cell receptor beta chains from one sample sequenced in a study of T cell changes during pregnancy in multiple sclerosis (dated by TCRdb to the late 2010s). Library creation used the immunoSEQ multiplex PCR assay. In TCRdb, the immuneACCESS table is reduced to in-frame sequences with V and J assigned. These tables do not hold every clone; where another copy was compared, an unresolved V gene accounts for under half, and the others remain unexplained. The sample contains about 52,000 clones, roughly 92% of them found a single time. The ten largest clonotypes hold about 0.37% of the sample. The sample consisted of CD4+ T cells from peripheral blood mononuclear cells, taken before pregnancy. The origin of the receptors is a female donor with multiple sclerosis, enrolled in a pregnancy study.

The CDR3 region has the DNA TGTGCCAGCAGTTACTTTGCGGGAGGTCCGGGTAATGAGCAGTTCTTC. This sequence encodes CASSYFAGGPGNEQFF. The chain carries TRBV6-6 and TRBJ2-1; 8 bases map to TRBD2. This CDR3 spans 16 amino acids. Germline CDR1 is MNHNY and CDR2 is SVGAGI (reference sequence). V lost 1 base, J lost 7 bases, and 9 bases stayed unmatched.

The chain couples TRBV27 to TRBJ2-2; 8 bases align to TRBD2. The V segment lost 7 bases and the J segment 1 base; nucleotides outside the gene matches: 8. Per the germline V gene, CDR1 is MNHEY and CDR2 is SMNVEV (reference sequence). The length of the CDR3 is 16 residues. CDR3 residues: CASTAGEVENTGELFF. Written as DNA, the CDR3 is TGTGCCAGCACAGCGGGAGAGGTGGAGAACACCGGGGAGCTGTTTTTT.

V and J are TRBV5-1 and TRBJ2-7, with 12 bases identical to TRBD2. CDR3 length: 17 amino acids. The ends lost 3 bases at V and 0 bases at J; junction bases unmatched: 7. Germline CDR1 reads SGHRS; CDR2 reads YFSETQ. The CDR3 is CASSYGLAGRASYEQYF. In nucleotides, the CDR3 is TGCGCCAGCAGCTACGGACTAGCGGGAAGGGCCTCCTACGAGCAGTACTTC.

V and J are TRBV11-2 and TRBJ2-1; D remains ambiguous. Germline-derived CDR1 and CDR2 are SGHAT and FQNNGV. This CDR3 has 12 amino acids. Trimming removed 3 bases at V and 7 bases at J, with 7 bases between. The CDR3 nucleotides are TGTGCCAGCAGCTTGATGCGGAATGAGCAGTTCTTC. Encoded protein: CASSLMRNEQFF.

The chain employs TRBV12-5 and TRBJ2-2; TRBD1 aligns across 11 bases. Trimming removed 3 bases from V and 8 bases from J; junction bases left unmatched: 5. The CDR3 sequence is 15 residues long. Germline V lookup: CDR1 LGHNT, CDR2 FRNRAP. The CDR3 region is CASGLWTGGLGELFF. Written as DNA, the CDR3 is TGTGCTAGTGGTTTATGGACAGGGGGCCTTGGGGAGCTGTTTTTT.